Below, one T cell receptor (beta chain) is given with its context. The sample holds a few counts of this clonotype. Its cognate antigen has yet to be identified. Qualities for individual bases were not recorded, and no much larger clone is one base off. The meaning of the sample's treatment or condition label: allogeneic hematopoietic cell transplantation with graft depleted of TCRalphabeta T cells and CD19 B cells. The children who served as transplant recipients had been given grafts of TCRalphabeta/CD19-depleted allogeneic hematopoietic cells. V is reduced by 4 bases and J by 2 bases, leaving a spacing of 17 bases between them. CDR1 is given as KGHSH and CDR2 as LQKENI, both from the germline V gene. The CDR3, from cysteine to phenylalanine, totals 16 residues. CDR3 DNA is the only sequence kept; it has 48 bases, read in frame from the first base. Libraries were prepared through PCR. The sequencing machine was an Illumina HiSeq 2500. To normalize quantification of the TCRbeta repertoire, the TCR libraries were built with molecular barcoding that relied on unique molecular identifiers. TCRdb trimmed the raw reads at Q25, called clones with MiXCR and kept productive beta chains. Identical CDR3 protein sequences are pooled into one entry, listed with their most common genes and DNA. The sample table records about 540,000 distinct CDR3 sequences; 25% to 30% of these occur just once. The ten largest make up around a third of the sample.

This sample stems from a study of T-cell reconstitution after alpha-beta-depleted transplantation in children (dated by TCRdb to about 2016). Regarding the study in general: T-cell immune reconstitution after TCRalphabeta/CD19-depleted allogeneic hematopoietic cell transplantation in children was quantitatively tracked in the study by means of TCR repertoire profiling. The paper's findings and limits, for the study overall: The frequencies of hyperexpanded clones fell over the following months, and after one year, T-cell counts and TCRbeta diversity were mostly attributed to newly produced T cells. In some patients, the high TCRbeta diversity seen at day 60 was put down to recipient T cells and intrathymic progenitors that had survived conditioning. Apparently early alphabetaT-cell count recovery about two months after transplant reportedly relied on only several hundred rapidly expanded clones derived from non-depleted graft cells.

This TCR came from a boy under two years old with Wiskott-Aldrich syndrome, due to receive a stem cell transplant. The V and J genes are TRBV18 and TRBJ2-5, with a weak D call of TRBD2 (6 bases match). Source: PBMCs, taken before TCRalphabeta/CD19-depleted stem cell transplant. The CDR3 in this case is CASSLGRQMQQETQYF. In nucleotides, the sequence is TGTGCCAGCTCACTCGGGAGACAGATGCAACAAGAGACCCAGTACTTC. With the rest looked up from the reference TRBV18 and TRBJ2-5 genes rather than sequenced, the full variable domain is NAGVMQNPRHLVRRRGQEARLRCSPMKGHSHVYWYRQLPEEGLKFMVYLQKENIIDESGMPKERFSAEFPKEGPSILRIQQVVRGDSAAYFCASSLGRQMQQETQYFGPGTRLLVL.